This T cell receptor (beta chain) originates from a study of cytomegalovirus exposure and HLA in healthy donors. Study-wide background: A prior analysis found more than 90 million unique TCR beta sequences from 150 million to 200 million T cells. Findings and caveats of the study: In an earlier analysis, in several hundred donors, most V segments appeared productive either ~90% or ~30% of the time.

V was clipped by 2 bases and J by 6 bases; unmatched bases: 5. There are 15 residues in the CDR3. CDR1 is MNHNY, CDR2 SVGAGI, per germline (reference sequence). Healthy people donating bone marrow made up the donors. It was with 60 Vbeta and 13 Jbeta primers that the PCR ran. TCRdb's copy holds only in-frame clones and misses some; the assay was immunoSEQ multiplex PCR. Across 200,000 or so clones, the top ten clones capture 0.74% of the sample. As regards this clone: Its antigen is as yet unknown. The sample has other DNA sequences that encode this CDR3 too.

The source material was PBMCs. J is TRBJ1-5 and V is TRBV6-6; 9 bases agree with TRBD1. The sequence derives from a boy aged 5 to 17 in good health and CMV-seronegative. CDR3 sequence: CASSYLQGAGQPQHF. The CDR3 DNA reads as TGTGCCAGCAGTTACCTACAGGGGGCAGGTCAGCCCCAGCATTTT.